Reported below is one TCR beta chain. Its specificity is unknown. The PCR was carried out with 60 Vbeta primers and 13 Jbeta primers. Sequencing was performed with immunoSEQ multiplex PCR; in TCRdb, only in-frame clones are kept and a portion is missing. This table holds 55,000 to 70,000 clones, 60% to 80% found once. The data derive from a study of cytomegalovirus exposure and HLA in healthy donors. Overall study context: As an earlier analysis found, about 190 million T cells yielded around 110 million unique TCR beta sequences. Overall study findings and caveats: Previous analysis showed most TCR beta V segments were productive about 87% or about 30% of the time. Specificity of three CMV-associated chains for CMV antigens was verified in vitro.

The CDR3 has 15 residues. Per germline, CDR1 MNHNS and CDR2 SASEGT. V lost 6 bases and J lost 4; bases outside the gene matches: 11. This chain joins TRBV6-1 and TRBJ1-1, with 7 bases that match TRBD1. The clonotype comes from a middle-aged man in good health and CMV-seropositive. Sequencing was performed on PBMCs. Written as DNA, the CDR3 is TGTGCCAGCAGGACATCGACAGGGCTGAGCACTGAAGCTTTCTTT. It translates to CASRTSTGLSTEAFF.